This TCR beta chain came from a study of T-cell memory formation after mild COVID-19. V shed 6 bases, J shed 5 bases, and the junction held 13 bases outside the gene matches. CDR1 is MNHEY and CDR2 is SVGAGI in the germline V gene. CDR3 size: 16 residues. TCR alpha and TCR beta cDNA libraries carrying sample barcodes and UMIs were produced by 5'RACE using constant-segment primers. TCRdb fed the 5' RACE reads into MiXCR, producing one record per CDR3 protein. The sample carries around 340,000 distinct CDR3 sequences, around a fifth recorded once. The specimen sequenced was PBMCs or a T cell subset sorted from them (not recorded which). The rearrangement uses TRBV6-5 and TRBJ1-1, with 9 positions matching TRBD1. The clonotype was recovered from an adult woman who had mild COVID-19 (a few samples of this study predate the infection). Cell type and time point are not known. The CDR3 loop reads CASRNRLTGGGTEAFF. DNA for the CDR3: TGTGCCAGCAGGAACCGACTGACAGGGGGAGGTACTGAAGCTTTCTTT.